The 26 T cell receptor beta chains below all came from one sample that was sequenced in a study of beta chain features in type 1 diabetes. Study-wide points: TCRB CDR3s from Type 1 diabetes patients were moderately but significantly shorter in all four CD4+ subsets.

The isolated RNA, all of it, was reverse transcribed, so expressed TCRB transcripts were what got sequenced. The repertoire was sequenced with immunoSEQ multiplex PCR; TCRdb's copy has only in-frame clones and lacks some. The sample yields some 160,000 clones, around 8.3% seen once. Their specific antigens are unknown. The source material was central memory CD4+ T cells from blood. These receptors were taken from a woman under 30 with type 1 diabetes.

This clone was found a few times. The genes are TRBV18 and TRBJ2-7, with TRBD2 matching 12 bases. Per the germline V gene, CDR1 is KGHSH and CDR2 is LQKENI. V lost 3 bases, J lost 4 bases, and 4 bases stayed unmatched. This CDR3 is 15 amino acids long. The chain's CDR3 is CASSPTTSGRYEQYF. CDR3 in DNA: TGTGCCAGCTCACCCACGACTAGCGGGAGATACGAGCAGTACTTC.

This clone has a handful of counts. The rearrangement joins TRBV27 to TRBJ2-3; 9 bases are a match to TRBD2. CDR3 length equals 14 residues. V shed 3 bases and J 4 bases; nucleotides not matched to a gene: 2. Germline V gives CDR1 MNHEY, CDR2 SMNVEV (reference sequence). The CDR3 sequence: CASSLGLAADTQYF. The CDR3 nucleotides read TGTGCCAGCAGTTTGGGACTAGCCGCAGATACGCAGTATTTT.

About this clone itself: The junction departs from germline at one end; a sequencing error may be responsible. The chain carries TRBV5-4 and TRBJ2-3; possible D gene TRBD2, 5 bases. The germline gives CDR1 SGHNT, CDR2 YYREEE (reference sequence). This CDR3 spans 15 amino acids. CDR3 sequence reads: CASSPLTSRRDTQYF. The CDR3 bases are TGCGCCAGCAGCCCCCTTACTAGTAGGCGCGATACGCAGTATTTT.

The gene calls are TRBV30 and TRBJ1-4; D is uncertain. This CDR3 comprises 11 residues. With 4 bases removed from V and 4 bases from J, the gap between germline ends came to 4 bases. Per germline, CDR1 GTSNPN and CDR2 SVGIG (reference sequence). CDR3 loop: CAWTVNEKLFF. In nucleotides, the CDR3 is TGTGCCTGGACGGTTAATGAAAAACTGTTTTTT.

In this sample, this clone turned up a few times. The J gene is TRBJ2-1, the V gene TRBV5-1, with 7 bases lining up with TRBD1. Trimming cost V 4 bases and J 1 base; bases outside gene matches: 5. This CDR3 comprises 15 residues. CDR1 SGHRS and CDR2 YFSETQ come from the germline V gene. The CDR3 region is CASSPGTVSYNEQFF. The CDR3 region has the DNA TGCGCCAGCAGCCCAGGGACAGTGTCCTACAATGAGCAGTTCTTC.

The chain employs TRBV11-2 and TRBJ1-4; D ambiguous. The length of the CDR3 is 15 residues. With 0 bases removed from V and 8 bases from J, the gap between germline ends came to 13 bases. Germline CDR1 and CDR2: SGHAT and FQNNGV. The CDR3 coding sequence is TGTGCCAGCAGCTTAGATTCCACCGCAGGAGAAAAACTGTTTTTT. Protein sequence: CASSLDSTAGEKLFF.

This clone was seen a few times. The V gene is TRBV19, the J gene TRBJ2-5; 9 nucleotides align to TRBD1. The V gene end was trimmed by 5 bases and the J gene end by 3 bases; junction bases not matched to a gene: 7. Looked up from germline, CDR1 is LNHDA and CDR2 is SQIVND (reference sequence). This CDR3 is built from 15 residues. In nucleotides, the CDR3 is TGTGCCAGTAGTTTGGGACAGGGTCGCGAAGAGACCCAGTACTTC. It yields the protein CASSLGQGREETQYF.

CDR3 in amino acids: CASSKGQGTYEQYF. The CDR3 region has the DNA TGTGCCAGTAGTAAGGGACAGGGGACCTACGAGCAGTACTTC. The chain recombines TRBV19 with TRBJ2-7; 10 bases agree with TRBD1. CDR3 size: 14 residues. Germline trimming cut 4 bases from V and 2 bases from J; bases unmatched to any gene: 2. In germline, CDR1 is LNHDA, CDR2 SQIVND (reference sequence).

The V and J genes are TRBV2 and TRBJ2-3, with 7 positions matching TRBD2. The CDR3 covers 14 residues. V shed 7 bases, J shed 2 bases, and the junction held 6 bases outside the gene matches. Per germline, CDR1 SNHLY and CDR2 FYNNEI. The chain's CDR3 is CASILAGNTDTQYF. For the CDR3, the DNA is TGTGCCAGCATCTTAGCGGGTAACACAGATACGCAGTATTTT.

The chain joins TRBV19 to TRBJ1-5, with D perhaps TRBD1 (5 bases). The CDR3 is 16 residues long. Trimming removed 1 base from V and 2 bases from J, with 12 bases in between. CDR1 and CDR2 from the germline V gene are LNHDA and SQIVND (reference sequence). CDR3 loop: CASSIVGRVRNQPQHF. Written as DNA, the CDR3 is TGTGCCAGTAGTATAGTCGGCAGGGTCCGCAATCAGCCCCAGCATTTT.

This clone was found a few times. J is TRBJ2-5 and V is TRBV9; 9 nucleotides line up with TRBD2. J gave up 5 bases and V 2 bases, and 4 bases lay outside the gene matches. In germline, CDR1 is SGDLS, CDR2 YYNGEE. This CDR3 has 14 amino acids. The CDR3 DNA is TGTGCCAGCAGCGTGGGGACTAGCTGGGAGACCCAGTACTTC. Translation gives CASSVGTSWETQYF.

This clone showed up just a few times. This chain's CDR3 is CASSQDQYYGYTF. The CDR3 nucleotides read TGCGCCAGCAGCCAAGACCAGTACTATGGCTACACCTTC. V is TRBV4-3 and J is TRBJ1-2; no firm D call. V was shortened by 0 bases and J by 3 bases, with 5 bases between the two germline ends. CDR3 length equals 13 residues. CDR1 LGHNA and CDR2 YSLEER come from the germline V gene.

The rearrangement uses TRBV5-1 and TRBJ2-7, with 10 bases fitting TRBD1. The V gene end was trimmed by 7 bases and the J gene end by 6 bases; junction bases not matched to a gene: 7. The CDR3 sequence is 13 residues long. In germline, CDR1 is SGHRS, CDR2 YFSETQ. The CDR3 DNA is TGCGCCAGCGCCCCGGGACAGGGGCCCGAGCAGTACTTC. Its protein product is CASAPGQGPEQYF.

The rearrangement uses TRBV4-1 and TRBJ1-2; no definite D call. Trimming left V 0 bases short and J 4 bases short, with 6 bases between. Germline assignment: CDR1 MGHRA and CDR2 YSYEKL. This CDR3 comprises 13 residues. The CDR3 DNA reads TGCGCCAGCAGCCAAGATGAGGGCTATGGCTACACCTTC. It is translated as CASSQDEGYGYTF.

The chain has TRBV10-3 and TRBJ2-1, with 10 bases lining up with TRBD1. Per the germline V gene, CDR1 is ENHRY and CDR2 is SYGVKD. The CDR3 has 13 amino acids. Germline trimming cut 4 bases from V and 7 bases from J; bases unmatched to any gene: 1. CDR3 in amino acids: CAISGGQGNEQFF. CDR3 bases: TGTGCCATCAGTGGGGGACAGGGGAATGAGCAGTTCTTC.

Concerning this clone: This same CDR3 is encoded by further DNA sequences in the sample. This rearrangement joins TRBV9 to TRBJ1-2; 9 nucleotides match TRBD1. The junction had 1 base not matched to a gene; V was cut back by 2 bases and J by 8 bases. This CDR3 comprises 12 residues. Germline V gives CDR1 SGDLS, CDR2 YYNGEE. CDR3 in DNA: TGTGCCAGCAGCGTCGGACAGGGGGGCTACACCTTC. This translates into CASSVGQGGYTF.

This clone was observed a few times. The chain recombines TRBV5-1 with TRBJ1-1, with D perhaps matching TRBD1 (6 bases). This CDR3 contains 14 residues. The V and J ends lost 10 bases and 0 bases respectively, with 16 bases between them. Per germline, CDR1 SGHRS and CDR2 YFSETQ. CDR3 sequence reads: CASQGQGMNTEAFF. Here the CDR3 DNA reads TGCGCCTCTCAGGGTCAGGGGATGAACACTGAAGCTTTCTTT. Full variable domain (rest looked up from reference TRBV5-1 and TRBJ1-1): KAGVTQTPRYLIKTRGQQVTLSCSPISGHRSVSWYQQTPGQGLQFLFEYFSETQRNKGNFPGRFSGRQFSNSRSEMNVSTLELGDSALYLCASQGQGMNTEAFFGQGTRLTVV.

This clone has more than one count but fewer than ten. The CDR3 DNA sequence: TGCGCCAGCAGCTCACACAGGGTATTTCAGCCCCAGCATTTT. Its protein product is CASSSHRVFQPQHF. The gene calls are TRBV4-3 and TRBJ1-5; TRBD1 might be the D (6 bases). The V gene lost 5 bases and the J gene lost 6 bases, with 14 bases spanning the gap. Per the germline V gene, CDR1 is LGHNA and CDR2 is YSLEER. This CDR3 has 14 residues.

About this clone itself: Other DNA sequences within the sample encode an identical CDR3. The genes are TRBV7-9 and TRBJ2-3; no definite D call. V was cut by 5 bases and J by 0 bases, with 3 bases left in between. Germline V gives CDR1 SEHNR, CDR2 FQNEAQ (reference sequence). This CDR3 has 12 residues. The CDR3 DNA reads as TGTGCCAGCAGCCGGAGCACAGATACGCAGTATTTT. Translating gives CASSRSTDTQYF.

V gene TRBV7-2 combines with J gene TRBJ2-3; 14 bases align to TRBD2. Germline CDR1 SGHTA, CDR2 FQGNSA. The trim removed 8 bases at V and 1 base at J, leaving 11 bases unmatched. The CDR3 has 18 amino acids. CDR3: CASLPGLAGATRTDTQYF. As DNA, the CDR3 is TGTGCCAGCCTCCCGGGACTAGCGGGAGCGACTCGCACAGATACGCAGTATTTT.

This clone appeared a few times. The rearrangement joins TRBV7-9 to TRBJ2-1; D gene unclear. The CDR3 consists of 13 residues. Germline CDR1 reads SEHNR; CDR2 reads FQNEAQ (reference sequence). V was trimmed by 5 bases and J by 6 bases, leaving 11 bases between them. DNA of the CDR3: TGTGCCAGCAGCCCAGGTGATGGCAATGAGCAGTTCTTC. Protein product: CASSPGDGNEQFF.

There are a few counts of this clone. The rearrangement joins TRBV2 to TRBJ2-3, with TRBD2 matching 8 bases. The CDR3 contains 17 residues. CDR1 and CDR2 (germline): SNHLY, FYNNEI. The V segment lost 5 bases and the J segment 1 base; nucleotides outside the gene matches: 11. The CDR3, as DNA: TGTGCCAGCAGTCCCCTCGGTTTTAGCGGGGGCACAGATACGCAGTATTTT. Its protein product is CASSPLGFSGGTDTQYF.

This clone has a handful of counts. The rearrangement links TRBV5-6 to TRBJ2-1; TRBD2 aligns across 8 bases. The CDR3 spans 15 residues. Germline V gene lookup returns CDR1 SGHDT and CDR2 YYEEEE. After removal of 4 bases from V and 4 bases from J, the junction contained 7 bases not matched to a gene. The CDR3 loop reads CASSQPGLDYNEQFF. CDR3 DNA: TGTGCCAGCAGCCAACCGGGACTAGATTACAATGAGCAGTTCTTC.

V and J are TRBV5-4 and TRBJ2-3; D unclear. Trimming left V 2 bases short and J 4 bases short, with 5 bases between. The CDR3 is 12 residues long. CDR1 and CDR2 (germline): SGHNT, YYREEE (reference sequence). The CDR3 sequence: CASSLSADTQYF. DNA of the CDR3: TGTGCCAGCAGCTTAAGCGCAGATACGCAGTATTTT.

The V and J genes are TRBV5-1 and TRBJ1-1; 10 nucleotides align to TRBD1. Per germline, CDR1 SGHRS and CDR2 YFSETQ. This CDR3 is 13 amino acids long. The ends lost 3 bases at V and 8 bases at J; junction bases unmatched: 4. As DNA, the CDR3 is TGCGCCAGCAGCTCCGGGACAGGGGTAGAAGCTTTCTTT. As protein: CASSSGTGVEAFF.

The table lists this clone with a few counts. Different DNA sequences within this sample yield the same CDR3. This sequence joins TRBV7-3 and TRBJ2-2, with D unresolved. Germline V lookup: CDR1 SGHTA, CDR2 FQGTGA. This CDR3 spans 12 amino acids. The V gene lost 5 bases and the J gene lost 6 bases, with 7 bases spanning the gap. In DNA, the CDR3 is TGTGCCAGCAGCCCCCAGGCCGGGGAGCTGTTTTTT. Translation: CASSPQAGELFF.